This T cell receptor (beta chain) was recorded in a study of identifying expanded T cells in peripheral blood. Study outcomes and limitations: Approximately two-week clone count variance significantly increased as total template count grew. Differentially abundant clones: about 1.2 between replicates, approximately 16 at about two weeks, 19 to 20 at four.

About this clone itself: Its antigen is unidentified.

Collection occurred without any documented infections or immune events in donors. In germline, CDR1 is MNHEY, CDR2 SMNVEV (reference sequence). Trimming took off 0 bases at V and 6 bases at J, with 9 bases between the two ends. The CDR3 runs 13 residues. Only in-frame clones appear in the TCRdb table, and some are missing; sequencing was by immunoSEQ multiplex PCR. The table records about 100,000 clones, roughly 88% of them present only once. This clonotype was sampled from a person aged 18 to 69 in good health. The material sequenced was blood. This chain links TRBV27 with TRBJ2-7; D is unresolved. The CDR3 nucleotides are TGTGCCAGCAGTTTATCCGAACAGAGCGAGCAGTACTTC. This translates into CASSLSEQSEQYF.